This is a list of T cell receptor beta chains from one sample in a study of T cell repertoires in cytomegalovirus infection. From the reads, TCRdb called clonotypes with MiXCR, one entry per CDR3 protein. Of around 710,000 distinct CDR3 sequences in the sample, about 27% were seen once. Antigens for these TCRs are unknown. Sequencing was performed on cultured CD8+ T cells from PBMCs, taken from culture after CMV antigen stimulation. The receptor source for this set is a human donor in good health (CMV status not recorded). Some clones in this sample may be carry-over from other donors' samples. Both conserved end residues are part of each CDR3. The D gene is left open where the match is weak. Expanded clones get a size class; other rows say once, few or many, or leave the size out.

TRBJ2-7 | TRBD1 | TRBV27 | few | TGTGCCAGCAGGAAGGGGGCTGGGTACGAGCAGTACTTC | CASRKGAGYEQYF
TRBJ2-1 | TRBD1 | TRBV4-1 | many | TGCGCCAGCAGCCAAACAGGACAGGGGTCGGACAATGAGCAGTTCTTC | CASSQTGQGSDNEQFF
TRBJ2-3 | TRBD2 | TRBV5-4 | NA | TGTGCCAGCAGCTCCGGGCTAGCGGGGCACACAGATACGCAGTATTTT | CASSSGLAGHTDTQYF
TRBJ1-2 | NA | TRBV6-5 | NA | TGTGCCATCTCGGGGGGAGGCTATGGCTACACCTTC | CAISGGGYGYTF
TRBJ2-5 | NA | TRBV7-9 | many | TGTGCCAGCAGCCCCCGAGGGGAAGAGACCCAGTACTTC | CASSPRGEETQYF
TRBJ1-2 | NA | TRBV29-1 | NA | TGCAGCGTAAAAATACGGGGGTTGGACTATGGCTACACCTTC | CSVKIRGLDYGYTF
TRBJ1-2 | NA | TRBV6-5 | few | TGTGCCAGCAGTTTTGATGGATGGGATGGCTACACCTTC | CASSFDGWDGYTF
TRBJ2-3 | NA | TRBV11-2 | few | TGTGCCAGCAGCACTTACAGAACTAGCACAGATACGCAGTATTTT | CASSTYRTSTDTQYF
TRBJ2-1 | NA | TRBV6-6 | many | TGTGCCAGCAGCTACAGCGGTGAGCAGTTCTTC | CASSYSGEQFF
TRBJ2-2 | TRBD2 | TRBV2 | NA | TGTGCCAGCAGTGAACTGCGGGGGGGCATCACCGGGGAGCTGTTTTTT | CASSELRGGITGELFF
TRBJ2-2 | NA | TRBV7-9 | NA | TGTGCCAGCAGCTTCTCGGCACAGGGTTTCACCGGGGAGCTGTTTTTT | CASSFSAQGFTGELFF
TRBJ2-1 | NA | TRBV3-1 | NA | TGTGCCAGCAGCCAAGCCCTGGCGGGGGCCATCTACAATGAGCAGTTCTTC | CASSQALAGAIYNEQFF
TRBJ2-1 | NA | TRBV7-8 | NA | TGTGCCAGCACCGCGTCGGGTAGCGGTAAATCCTACAATGAGCAGTTCTTC | CASTASGSGKSYNEQFF
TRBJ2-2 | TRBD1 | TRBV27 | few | TGTGCCAGCACCATCCTCCGGACAGGGCTAACCGGGGAGCTGTTTTTT | CASTILRTGLTGELFF
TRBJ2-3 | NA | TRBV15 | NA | TGTGCCACCAGCACGAGGAGCACAGATACGCAGTATTTT | CATSTRSTDTQYF
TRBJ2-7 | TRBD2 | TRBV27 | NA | TGTGCCAGCAGAGAAGGCCCGGGGGGTAATTACGAGCAGTACTTC | CASREGPGGNYEQYF
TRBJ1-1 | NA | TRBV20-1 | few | TGCAGTCCCTGGGAGGGGAGCACTGAAGCTTTCTTT | CSPWEGSTEAFF
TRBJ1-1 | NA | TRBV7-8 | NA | TGTGCCAGCAGCGGGACACTTGAAGCTTTCTTT | CASSGTLEAFF
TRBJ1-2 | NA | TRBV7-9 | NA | TGTGCCAGCAGCCCGGGGGCGGGGGACGCGCGCTATGGCTACACCTTC | CASSPGAGDARYGYTF
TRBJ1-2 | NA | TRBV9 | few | TGTGCCAGCAGCGCCTTCTTCGATGCGACACCGGCCTATGGCTACACCTTC | CASSAFFDATPAYGYTF
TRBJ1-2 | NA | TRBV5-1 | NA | TGCGCCAGCAGCGTGGGGAGACAGGATAACTATGGCTACACCTTC | CASSVGRQDNYGYTF
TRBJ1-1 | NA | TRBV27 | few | TGTGCCAGCAGTCCGGGCCCGCTCGGCACTGAAGCTTTCTTT | CASSPGPLGTEAFF
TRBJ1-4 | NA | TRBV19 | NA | TGTGCCAGTAGTATGAAGCCGGTGGGTGAAAAACTGTTTTTT | CASSMKPVGEKLFF
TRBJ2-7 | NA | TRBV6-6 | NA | TGTGCCAGCAGTTACTCCCCCGGGGCGGCAACCTACGAGCAGTACTTC | CASSYSPGAATYEQYF
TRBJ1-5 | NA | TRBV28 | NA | TGTGCCAGCAGTACGGGATATAGCAATCAGCCCCGGCATTTT | CASSTGYSNQPRHF
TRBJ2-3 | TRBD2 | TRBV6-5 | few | TGTGCCAGCAGCCCTACTAGCGGGGGGGCCCCAGATACGCAGTATTTT | CASSPTSGGAPDTQYF
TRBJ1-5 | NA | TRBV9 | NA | TGTGCCAGCACCGTGGGAGGGGGGCCCCCAGAGCCCCAGCATTTT | CASTVGGGPPEPQHF
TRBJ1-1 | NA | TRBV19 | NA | TGTGCCAGTAGTATAGCGGGTGGTGGAGCTTTCTTT | CASSIAGGGAFF
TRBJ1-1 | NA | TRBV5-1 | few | TGCGCCAGCAGCATGGACAGGAACACTGAAGCTTTCTTT | CASSMDRNTEAFF
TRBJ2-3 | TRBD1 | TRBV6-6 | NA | TGTGCCAGCAGTGACCCCGGACAGGGGGCCGGAGATACGCAGTATTTT | CASSDPGQGAGDTQYF
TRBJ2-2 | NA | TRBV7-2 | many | TGTGCCAGCGGGTCCGAGCTGTTTTTT | CASGSELFF
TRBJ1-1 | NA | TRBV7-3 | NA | TGTGCCAGCAGCTTGCCCGACGGTGCAGCTTTCTTT | CASSLPDGAAFF
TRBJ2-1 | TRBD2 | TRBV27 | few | TGTGCCAGCACCACCCGGGGGGGCCCTCCCTACAATGAGCAGTTCTTC | CASTTRGGPPYNEQFF
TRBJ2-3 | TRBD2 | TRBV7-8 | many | TGTGCCAGCAGCGCCGGGACTAGCGCAGATACGCAGTATTTT | CASSAGTSADTQYF
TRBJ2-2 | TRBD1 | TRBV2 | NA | TGTGCCAGCAGGCGAGAGACAGGGTACACCGGGGAGCTGTTTTTT | CASRRETGYTGELFF
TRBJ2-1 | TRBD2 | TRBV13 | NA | TGTGCCAGCAGACATCTAGCGGGGGGGCAGAATGAGCAGTTCTTC | CASRHLAGGQNEQFF
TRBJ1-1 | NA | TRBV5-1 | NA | TGCGCCAGCAGCTTCCCCATTTTCGGACAGATGAACACTGAAGCTTTCTTT | CASSFPIFGQMNTEAFF
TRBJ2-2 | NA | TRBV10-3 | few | TGTGCCATCAGTGAGTCTGACACCGGGGAGCTGTTTTTT | CAISESDTGELFF
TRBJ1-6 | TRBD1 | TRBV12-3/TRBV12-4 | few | TGTGCCAGCAGTTCGACAGGGTGGGTGGATTCACCCCTCCACTTT | CASSSTGWVDSPLHF